One TCR beta chain is described in this entry. Antigen unknown. Investigators prepared the TCR beta libraries by applying iRepertoire HTBI primers and Arm-PCR of CDR3 regions. MiXCR was run by TCRdb on the multiplex PCR reads, yielding one entry per CDR3 protein. The profile shows hundreds of thousands of distinct CDR3 sequences, around 15% of them singletons. The sample belongs to a study of regulatory T cells in long-lasting Graves disease. V was trimmed by 1 base and J by 6 bases, leaving 13 bases between them. The CDR3 length is 13 residues. Germline CDR1 reads DFQATT; CDR2 reads SNEGSKA (reference sequence). Time point here: newly diagnosed GD, antithyroid drugs for less than 3 months. Following extraction of RNA from PBMCs, that RNA was used to make the TCR library. General study findings and limits: There was favoring of TRBV28, TRBJ1-2 and TRBJ2-5 in persistent disease.

This same sample was also taken into another study, of T cells in Graves' hyperthyroidism and ophthalmopathy. From that paper: Exclusions: uncontrolled infection, other autoimmune disease, pregnancy, lactation. Clinical symptoms, serum thyroxine, TRAb, thyroid ultrasound and orbital computed tomography informed diagnoses. Primed by the HTBI set, a first-round RT-PCR was run on the TCR CDR3.

The chain uses TRBV20-1 and TRBJ2-7; D possibly corresponds to TRBD2 (5 bases). This sequence originates from a woman in her twenties or thirties with Graves disease. The sequences come from peripheral blood mononuclear cells (PBMCs), collected at new diagnosis, from a patient treated with antithyroid drugs. CDR3 sequence (DNA): TGCAGTGCTAGAGTATTTGGAGGCGGCGAGCAGTACTTC. Residues: CSARVFGGGEQYF.